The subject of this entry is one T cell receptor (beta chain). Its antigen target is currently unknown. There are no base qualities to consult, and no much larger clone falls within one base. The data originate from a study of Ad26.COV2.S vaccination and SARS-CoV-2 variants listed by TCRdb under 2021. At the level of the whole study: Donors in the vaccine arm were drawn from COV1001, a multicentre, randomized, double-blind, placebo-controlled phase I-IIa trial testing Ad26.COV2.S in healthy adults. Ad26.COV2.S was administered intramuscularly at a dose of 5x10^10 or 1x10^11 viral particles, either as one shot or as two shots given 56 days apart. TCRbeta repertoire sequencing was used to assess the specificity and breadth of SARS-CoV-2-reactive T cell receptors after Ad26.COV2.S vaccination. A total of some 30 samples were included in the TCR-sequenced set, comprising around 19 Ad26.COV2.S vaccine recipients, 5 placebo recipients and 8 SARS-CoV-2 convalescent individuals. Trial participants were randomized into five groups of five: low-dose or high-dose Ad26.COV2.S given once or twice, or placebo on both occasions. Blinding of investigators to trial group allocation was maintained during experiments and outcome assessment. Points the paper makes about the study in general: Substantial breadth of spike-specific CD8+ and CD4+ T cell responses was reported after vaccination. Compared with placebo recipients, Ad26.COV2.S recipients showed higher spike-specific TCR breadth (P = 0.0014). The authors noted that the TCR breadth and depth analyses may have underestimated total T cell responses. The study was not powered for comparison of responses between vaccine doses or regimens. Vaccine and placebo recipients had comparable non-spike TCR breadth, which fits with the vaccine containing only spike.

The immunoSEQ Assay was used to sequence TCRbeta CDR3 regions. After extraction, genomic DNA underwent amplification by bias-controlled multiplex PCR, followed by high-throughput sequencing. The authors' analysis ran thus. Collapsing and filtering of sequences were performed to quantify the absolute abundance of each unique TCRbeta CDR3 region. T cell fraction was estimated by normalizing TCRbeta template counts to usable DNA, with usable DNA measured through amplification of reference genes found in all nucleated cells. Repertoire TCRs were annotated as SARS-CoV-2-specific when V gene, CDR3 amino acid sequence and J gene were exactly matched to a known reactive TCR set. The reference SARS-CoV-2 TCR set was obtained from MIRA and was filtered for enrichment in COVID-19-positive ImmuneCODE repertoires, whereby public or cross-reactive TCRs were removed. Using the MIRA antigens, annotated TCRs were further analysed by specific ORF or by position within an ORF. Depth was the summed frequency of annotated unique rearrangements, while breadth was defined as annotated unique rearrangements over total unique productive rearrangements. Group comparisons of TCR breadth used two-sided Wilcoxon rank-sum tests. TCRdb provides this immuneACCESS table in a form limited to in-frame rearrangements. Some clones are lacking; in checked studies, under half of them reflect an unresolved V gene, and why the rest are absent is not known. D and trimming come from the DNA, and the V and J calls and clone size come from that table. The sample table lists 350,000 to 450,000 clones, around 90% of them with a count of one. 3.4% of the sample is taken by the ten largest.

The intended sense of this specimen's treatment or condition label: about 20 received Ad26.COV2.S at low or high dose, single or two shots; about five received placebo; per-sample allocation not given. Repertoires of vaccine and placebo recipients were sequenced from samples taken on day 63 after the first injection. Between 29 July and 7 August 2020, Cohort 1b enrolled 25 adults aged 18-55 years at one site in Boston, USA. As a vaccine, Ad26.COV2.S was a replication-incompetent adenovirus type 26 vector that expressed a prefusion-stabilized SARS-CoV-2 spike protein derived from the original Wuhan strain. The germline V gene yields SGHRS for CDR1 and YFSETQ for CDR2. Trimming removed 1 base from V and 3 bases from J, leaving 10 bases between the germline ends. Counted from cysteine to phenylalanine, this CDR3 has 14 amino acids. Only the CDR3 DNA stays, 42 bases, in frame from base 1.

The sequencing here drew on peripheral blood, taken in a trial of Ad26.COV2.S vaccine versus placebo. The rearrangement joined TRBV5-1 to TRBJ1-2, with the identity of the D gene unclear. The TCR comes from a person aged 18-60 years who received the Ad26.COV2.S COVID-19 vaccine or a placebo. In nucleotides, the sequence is TGCGCCAGCAGCTTGAACTTGAGGGACTATGGCTACACCTTC. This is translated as CASSLNLRDYGYTF. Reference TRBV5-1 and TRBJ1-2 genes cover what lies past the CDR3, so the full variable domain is KAGVTQTPRYLIKTRGQQVTLSCSPISGHRSVSWYQQTPGQGLQFLFEYFSETQRNKGNFPGRFSGRQFSNSRSEMNVSTLELGDSALYLCASSLNLRDYGYTFGSGTRLTVV.